Below are 8 T cell receptor beta chains sequenced from a single sample in a study of OX40 agonist ivuxolimab in advanced cancers. Produced via immunoSEQ multiplex PCR; TCRdb's table is partial and in-frame only. Among about 19,000 clones listed, 70% to 90% were seen once. The sample in question was CD4+ or CD8+ T cells sorted from blood, obtained in a trial of the OX40 agonist ivuxolimab. The source of these receptors is an adult with an advanced solid tumor such as melanoma, head and neck, liver or kidney cancer.

V gene TRBV29-1 combines with J gene TRBJ2-2, with 11 positions matching TRBD2. V lost 4 bases and J lost 6; bases outside the gene matches: 10. CDR3 length: 16 residues. Germline CDR1 is SQVTM and CDR2 is ANQGSEA. The CDR3 DNA reads TGCAGCGTTGTAGTAGCTAGCGGGAGGAAGGCCGGGGAGCTGTTTTTT. Translating it yields CSVVVASGRKAGELFF.

This clone was counted once. The chain has TRBV14 and TRBJ2-1; D uncertain. This CDR3 contains 14 residues. Germline CDR1 and CDR2: SGHDN and FVKESK. Trimming took off 5 bases at V and 1 base at J, with 9 bases between the two ends. As DNA, the CDR3 is TGTGCCAGCAGCTGGGAAGGTTCCTACAATGAGCAGTTCTTC. Its protein is CASSWEGSYNEQFF. Full variable domain (remainder filled in from reference TRBV14 and TRBJ2-1): EAGVTQFPSHSVIEKGQTVTLRCDPISGHDNLYWYRRVMGKEIKFLLHFVKESKQDESGMPNNRFLAERTGGTYSTLKVQPAELEDSGVYFCASSWEGSYNEQFFGPGTRLTVL.

CDR3 residues: CSAPLGNEQFF. The CDR3, as DNA: TGCAGTGCCCCCCTTGGCAATGAGCAGTTCTTC. The rearrangement joins TRBV20-1 to TRBJ2-1; D uncertain. Germline assignment: CDR1 DFQATT and CDR2 SNEGSKA (reference sequence). The ends were cut back, 6 bases at V and 6 bases at J, with 9 bases in the middle. There are 11 residues in the CDR3.

The gene calls are TRBV28 and TRBJ2-7; 9 nucleotides agree with TRBD1. There are 15 residues in the CDR3. From germline, CDR1 is MDHEN and CDR2 SYDVKM. V gave up 5 bases and J gave up 4 bases; unmatched junction bases: 9. DNA for the CDR3: TGTGCCAGCAGTCCCCGGGACAGGGTTCTTTACGAGCAGTACTTC. This sequence encodes CASSPRDRVLYEQYF. Together with reference TRBV28 and TRBJ2-7, the CDR3 gives the full variable domain: DVKVTQSSRYLVKRTGEKVFLECVQDMDHENMFWYRQDPGLGLRLIYFSYDVKMKEKGDIPEGYSVSREKKERFSLILESASTNQTSMYLCASSPRDRVLYEQYFGPGTRLTVT.

V is TRBV28 and J is TRBJ2-7; D tentatively fits TRBD1 or TRBD2 (5 bases each). The ends were cut back, 9 bases at V and 0 bases at J, with 15 bases in the middle. CDR3 size: 14 residues. CDR1 and CDR2 from the germline V gene are MDHEN and SYDVKM. The CDR3 DNA reads TGTGCCAGTACGGACGTCGGGACCTCCTACGAGCAGTACTTC. This translates into CASTDVGTSYEQYF.

The chain carries TRBV28 and TRBJ1-5; D remains unclear. This CDR3 has 16 residues. V was pared by 2 bases and J by 0 bases, with 11 bases between. CDR1 MDHEN and CDR2 SYDVKM come from the germline V gene. CDR3 nucleotide sequence: TGTGCCAGCAGTTTAAAGGCCTATTATAGCAATCAGCCCCAGCATTTT. It specifies CASSLKAYYSNQPQHF.

The chain is built from TRBV19 and TRBJ2-7; 7 bases are a match to TRBD1. Unmatched junction bases numbered 2, after V lost 3 bases and J lost 0 bases. CDR3 size: 14 residues. The germline V gene has CDR1 LNHDA and CDR2 SQIVND (reference sequence). Here the CDR3 reads CASSMAGGSYEQYF. CDR3 DNA sequence: TGTGCCAGTAGTATGGCAGGGGGCTCCTACGAGCAGTACTTC.

The V call is TRBV11-2, the J call TRBJ2-7; D gene ambiguous. CDR1 and CDR2 (germline): SGHAT, FQNNGV. V was trimmed by 4 bases and J by 2 bases, leaving 12 bases between them. The CDR3 is 14 residues long. The DNA for the CDR3 is TGTGCCAGCAGCTCCTCCGGCCAAACCTACGAGCAGTACTTC. Protein product: CASSSSGQTYEQYF. The full variable domain, completed using reference TRBV11-2 and TRBJ2-7, is EAGVAQSPRYKIIEKRQSVAFWCNPISGHATLYWYQQILGQGPKLLIQFQNNGVVDDSQLPKDRFSAERLKGVDSTLKIQPAKLEDSAVYLCASSSSGQTYEQYFGPGTRLTVT.